What follows are 10 T cell receptor beta chains derived from one specimen sequenced in a study of blood T cell repertoires in COVID-19 (dated by TCRdb to about 2020). Receptor libraries were prepared by the immunoSEQ multiplex PCR assay. Held by TCRdb, this immuneACCESS table contains in-frame sequences only and omits some clones. Under half of the omission traces to an unresolved V gene where checked; the cause of the rest is unknown. This sample gives over 200,000 clones in total; 88% of them show up just once. The ten largest clonotypes hold around 2.9% of the sample. The sequencing input was peripheral blood. The receptors stem from a woman in her fifties or sixties with acute or convalescent COVID-19.

This clone has only one observation. The chain has TRBV12-5 and TRBJ2-5; 7 bases align to TRBD2. The germline gives CDR1 LGHNT, CDR2 FRNRAP. CDR3 size: 15 residues. V was clipped by 2 bases and J by 5 bases; unmatched bases: 8. CDR3 bases: TGTGCTAGTGGTTTGACCAGCGGGGTAGCGGAGACCCAGTACTTC. This encodes CASGLTSGVAETQYF.

This clone has only one observation. The V call is TRBV11-2, the J call TRBJ1-2; D gene ambiguous. The ends were cut back, 3 bases at V and 1 base at J, with 9 bases in the middle. The CDR3 loop spans 14 amino acids. Germline lookup yields CDR1 SGHAT and CDR2 FQNNGV. The chain's CDR3 is CASSFGTFNYGYTF. In nucleotides, the CDR3 is TGTGCCAGCAGCTTTGGCACGTTTAACTATGGCTACACCTTC.

This sequence joins TRBV4-3 and TRBJ1-4; TRBD1 might be the D (5 bases). CDR1 is LGHNA and CDR2 is YSLEER in the germline V gene. Trimming removed 0 bases from V and 7 bases from J, with 18 bases in between. This CDR3 region has 17 residues. The CDR3 DNA reads TGCGCCAGCAGCCAAGATCTTGTGCAGCCCGGGGGTGAAAAACTGTTTTTT. Encoded protein: CASSQDLVQPGGEKLFF.

Only one count was recorded for this clone. V gene TRBV3-1 (or the pseudogene TRBV3-2) combines with J gene TRBJ2-1, with 7 bases aligning to TRBD1. From germline, CDR1 is LGHDT and CDR2 YNNKEL (reference sequence). This CDR3 region has 13 residues. J gave up 6 bases and V 4 bases, and 3 bases lay outside the gene matches. CDR3 sequence reads: CASSPGQPNEQFF. For the CDR3, the DNA is TGTGCCAGCAGCCCGGGACAGCCCAATGAGCAGTTCTTC.

The chain uses TRBV5-1 and TRBJ2-3; 7 nucleotides agree with TRBD2. The germline V gene has CDR1 SGHRS and CDR2 YFSETQ. This CDR3 comprises 14 residues. V was pared by 4 bases and J by 4 bases, with 6 bases of the junction left unmatched. The CDR3 DNA reads as TGCGCCAGCAGCCCGGGGGGTTGGGCAGATACGCAGTATTTT. This gives the protein CASSPGGWADTQYF.

The sample holds one count of this clone. This chain links TRBV7-6 with TRBJ2-5; 8 bases are shared with TRBD1. Per germline, CDR1 SGHVS and CDR2 FNYEAQ. The CDR3 has 13 residues. The V gene end was trimmed by 8 bases and the J gene end by 2 bases; junction bases not matched to a gene: 4. In nucleotides, the CDR3 is TGTGCCAGCGGGGGACAGGTTCAAGAGACCCAGTACTTC. Its protein product is CASGGQVQETQYF.

The rearrangement joins TRBV7-3 to TRBJ1-1; TRBD1 agrees at 8 bases. Per the germline V gene, CDR1 is SGHTA and CDR2 is FQGTGA. CDR3 length: 14 residues. With 5 bases clipped from V and 4 bases from J, the junction kept 6 bases outside the gene matches. CDR3 nucleotide sequence: TGTGCCAGCAGCCAAAGTACAGGGGGCACTGAAGCTTTCTTT. Amino acid sequence: CASSQSTGGTEAFF.

The gene calls are TRBV6-5 and TRBJ1-2; 9 positions match TRBD1. Per the germline V gene, CDR1 is MNHEY and CDR2 is SVGAGI. The CDR3 is 15 amino acids. Germline trimming cut 6 bases from V and 2 bases from J; bases unmatched to any gene: 7. CDR3 sequence: CASSKPGQGNYGYTF. As DNA, the CDR3 is TGTGCCAGCAGCAAACCGGGACAGGGAAACTATGGCTACACCTTC.

The chain employs TRBV6-5 and TRBJ2-5; D unclear. V lost 3 bases to trimming and J lost 0 bases, with 5 bases between them. The CDR3 contains 13 residues. Germline assignment: CDR1 MNHEY and CDR2 SVGAGI. Here the CDR3 reads CASSYSYQETQYF. The CDR3 DNA reads as TGTGCCAGCAGTTATTCCTACCAAGAGACCCAGTACTTC.

This chain uses TRBV11-3 with TRBJ2-1; tentative D call: TRBD2 (6 bases). The germline gives CDR1 SGHNT, CDR2 YENEEA. V lost 3 bases and J lost 7, with 13 bases in between. The CDR3 extends over 14 amino acids. This CDR3 reads CASSLFTAGNEQFF. The CDR3 DNA reads TGTGCCAGCAGCTTGTTCACTGCGGGGAATGAGCAGTTCTTC. The entire variable domain, with the rest obtained from reference TRBV11-3 and TRBJ2-1, is as follows: EAGVVQSPRYKIIEKKQPVAFWCNPISGHNTLYWYLQNLGQGPELLIRYENEEAVDDSQLPKDRFSAERLKGVDSTLKIQPAELGDSAVYLCASSLFTAGNEQFFGPGTRLTVL.